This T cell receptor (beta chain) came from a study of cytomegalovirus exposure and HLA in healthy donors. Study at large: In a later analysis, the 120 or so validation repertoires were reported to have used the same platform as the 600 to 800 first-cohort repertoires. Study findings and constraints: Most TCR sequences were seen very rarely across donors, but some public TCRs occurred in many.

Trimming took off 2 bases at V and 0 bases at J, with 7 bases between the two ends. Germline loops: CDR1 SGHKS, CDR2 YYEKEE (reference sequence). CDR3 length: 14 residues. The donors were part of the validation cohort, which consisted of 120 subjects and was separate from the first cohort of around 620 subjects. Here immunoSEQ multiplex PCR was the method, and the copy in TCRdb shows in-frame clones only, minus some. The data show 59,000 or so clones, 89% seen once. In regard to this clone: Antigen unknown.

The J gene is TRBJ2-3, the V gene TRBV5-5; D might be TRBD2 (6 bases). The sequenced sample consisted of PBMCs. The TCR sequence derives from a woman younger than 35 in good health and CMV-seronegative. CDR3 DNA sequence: TGTGCCAGCAGCTTTGGAGGGAGCACAGATACGCAGTATTTT. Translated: CASSFGGSTDTQYF.